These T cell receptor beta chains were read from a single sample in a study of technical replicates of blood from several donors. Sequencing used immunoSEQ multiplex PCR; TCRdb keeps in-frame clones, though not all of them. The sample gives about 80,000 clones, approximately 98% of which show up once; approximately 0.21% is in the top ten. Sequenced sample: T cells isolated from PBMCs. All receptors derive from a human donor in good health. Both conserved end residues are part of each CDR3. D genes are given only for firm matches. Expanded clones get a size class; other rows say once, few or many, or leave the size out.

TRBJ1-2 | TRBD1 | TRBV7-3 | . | TGTGCCAGCAGCCCGGGACAGGGGGCTGGGTATGGCTACACCTTC | CASSPGQGAGYGYTF
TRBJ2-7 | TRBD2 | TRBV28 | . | TGTGCCAGCTTCTCATTAGTGGGACTAGCGGGACGGGAGCAGTACTTC | CASFSLVGLAGREQYF
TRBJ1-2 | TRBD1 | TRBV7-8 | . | TGTGCCAGCAGCCAAGGGGGCACCTATGGCTACACCTTC | CASSQGGTYGYTF
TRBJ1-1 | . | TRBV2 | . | TGTGCCAGCAGTTATGACAGGAACACTGAAGCTTTCTTT | CASSYDRNTEAFF
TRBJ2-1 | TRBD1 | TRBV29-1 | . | TGCAGCGTTGAAGGGTGGCAGGGGGCCTACAATGAGCAGTTCTTC | CSVEGWQGAYNEQFF
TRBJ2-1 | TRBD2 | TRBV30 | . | TGTGCCTCCCTCCCTGGGGGGGGCAATGAGCAGTTCTTC | CASLPGGGNEQFF
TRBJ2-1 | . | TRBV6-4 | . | TGTGCCAGCAGTGACGAGTACCGCTCCTACAATGAGCAGTTCTTC | CASSDEYRSYNEQFF
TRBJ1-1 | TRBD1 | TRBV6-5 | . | TGTGCCAGCAGTTCCGCCGGGACAGGGAAAGGAGCTGAAGCTTTCTTT | CASSSAGTGKGAEAFF
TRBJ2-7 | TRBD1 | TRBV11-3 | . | TGTGCCAGCAGCCCTTGGACAGGGGGCAACTCCTACGAGCAGTACTTC | CASSPWTGGNSYEQYF
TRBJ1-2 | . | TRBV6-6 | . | TGTGCCAGCAGTTACGGGGGGACCTATGGCTACACCTTC | CASSYGGTYGYTF
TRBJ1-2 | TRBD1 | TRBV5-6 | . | TGTGCCAGCAGCGGCGACAGGGACTATGGCTACACCTTC | CASSGDRDYGYTF
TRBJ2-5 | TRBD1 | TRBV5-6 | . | TGTGCCAGCAGCTTGGGGGGGACAGGGACTGAGACCCAGTACTTC | CASSLGGTGTETQYF
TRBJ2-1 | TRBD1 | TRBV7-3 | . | TGTGCCAGCAGCTACCCAGGGGGTAATGAGCAGTTCTTC | CASSYPGGNEQFF
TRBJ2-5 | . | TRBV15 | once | TGTGCCACCAGCAGGGGCGGGGCCCAAGAGACCCAGTACTTC | CATSRGGAQETQYF
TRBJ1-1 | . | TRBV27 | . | TGTGCCAGCAGTTTAAACAGGGTAGGGACTGAAGCTTTCTTT | CASSLNRVGTEAFF
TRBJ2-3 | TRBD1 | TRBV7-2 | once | TGTGCCAGCAGTAATTCGGGACAGGGCACAGATACGCAGTATTTT | CASSNSGQGTDTQYF
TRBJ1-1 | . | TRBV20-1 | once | TGCACAGCGGGAGTGAACACTGAAGCTTTCTTT | CTAGVNTEAFF
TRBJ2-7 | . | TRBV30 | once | TGTGCCTGGAGTGGCACAGATCCCTACGAGCAGTACTTC | CAWSGTDPYEQYF
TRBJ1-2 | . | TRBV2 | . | TGTGCCAGCAGTGAACTTTATGGCTACACCTTC | CASSELYGYTF
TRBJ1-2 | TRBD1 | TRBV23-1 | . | TGCGCCAGCAGTCCCTGTAGGACAGGGGAAGACTCTGGCTACACCTTC | CASSPCRTGEDSGYTF
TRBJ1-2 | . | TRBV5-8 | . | TGTGCCAGCAGCTTTAGGAGTAACTATGGCTACACCTTC | CASSFRSNYGYTF
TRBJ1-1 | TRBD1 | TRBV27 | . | TGTGCCAGCAGTTTATCGTCTGGGACAGGGATAAACACTGAAGCTTTCTTT | CASSLSSGTGINTEAFF
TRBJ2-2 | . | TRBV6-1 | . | TGTGCCAGCAGTGAACCGGCGGGATCCCCCGGGGAGCTGTTTTTT | CASSEPAGSPGELFF
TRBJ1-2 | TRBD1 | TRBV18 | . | TGTGCCAGCTCACCGCCGGGACAGGGGATAGAGGGCTACACCTTC | CASSPPGQGIEGYTF
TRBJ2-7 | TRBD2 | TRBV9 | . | TGTGCCAGCAGCGTCGGACTAGCGGAGTCCTACGAGCAGTACTTC | CASSVGLAESYEQYF
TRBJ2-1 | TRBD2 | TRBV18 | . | TGTGCCAGCCAGACTAGCGGCTCCTACAATGAGCAGTTCTTC | CASQTSGSYNEQFF
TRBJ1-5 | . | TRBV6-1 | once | TGTGCCAGCAGTGAATGGTCGGGTGGTCAGCCCCAGCATTTT | CASSEWSGGQPQHF
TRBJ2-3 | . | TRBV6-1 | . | TGTGCCAGCTGGGCGGGCATTGGGGCAGATACGCAGTATTTT | CASWAGIGADTQYF
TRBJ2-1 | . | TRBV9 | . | TGTGCCAGCAGCGTAGAGGCGGATCCCTACAATGAGCAGTTCTTC | CASSVEADPYNEQFF
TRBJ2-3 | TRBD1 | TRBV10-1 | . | TGCGCCAGCAGTGGACAGGGGGTAGATACGCAGTATTTT | CASSGQGVDTQYF
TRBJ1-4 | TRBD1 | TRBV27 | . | TGTGCCAGCAGCCCCGGGGAGTACGGGACAGGGGAAGGAAAACTGTTTTTT | CASSPGEYGTGEGKLFF
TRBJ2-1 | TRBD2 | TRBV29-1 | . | TGCAGTATTCCGGGACTAGCGGGAGGATTCTACAATGAGCAGTTCTTC | CSIPGLAGGFYNEQFF
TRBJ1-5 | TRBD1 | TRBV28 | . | TGTGCCAGCAGTTTAGCAGGGGGGAATCAGCCCCAGCATTTT | CASSLAGGNQPQHF
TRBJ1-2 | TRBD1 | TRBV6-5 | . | TGTGCCAGCAGTTACTCGGGACAGGGGTATGGCTACACCTTC | CASSYSGQGYGYTF
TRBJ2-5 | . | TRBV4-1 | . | TGCGCCAGCAGCCAAGGGGCAATAGAGACCCAGTACTTC | CASSQGAIETQYF
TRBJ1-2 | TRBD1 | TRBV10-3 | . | TGTGCCATCAGTGAGCCAACAGGGGCTCCTAACTATGGCTACATCTTC | CAISEPTGAPNYGYIF
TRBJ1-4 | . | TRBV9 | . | TGTGCCAGCAGCGTTCAATCAACTAATGAAAAACTGTTTTTT | CASSVQSTNEKLFF
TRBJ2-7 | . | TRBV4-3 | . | TGCGCCAGCAGGTTGGGCAACGAGCAGTACTTC | CASRLGNEQYF
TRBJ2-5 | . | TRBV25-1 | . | TGTGCCAGCTATCGGGAGACCCAGTACTTC | CASYRETQYF
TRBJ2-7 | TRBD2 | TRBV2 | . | TGTGCCAGCAGGCCGGGACTAGCGGGAGGAGGCTATGAGCAGTACTTC | CASRPGLAGGGYEQYF
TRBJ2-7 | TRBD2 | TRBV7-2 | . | TGTGCCAGCAGCTTAGTGGGACTAGCTCCGGACGAGCAGTACTTC | CASSLVGLAPDEQYF
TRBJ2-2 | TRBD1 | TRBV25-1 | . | TGTGCCAGCAGTGAACCGGACAGGGCGTTTCAAAGCGGGGAGCTGTTTTTT | CASSEPDRAFQSGELFF
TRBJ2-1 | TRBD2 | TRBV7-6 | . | TGTGCCAGCAGCTTAAGAGGGGGGGGGAGAGCGGGAGGATTCCTCTCCTACAATGAGCAGTTCTTC | CASSLRGGGRAGGFLSYNEQFF
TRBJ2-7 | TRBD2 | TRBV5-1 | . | TGCGCCAGCAGCGTTGAAGCGGGAGTGGGGGACTACGAGCAGTACTTC | CASSVEAGVGDYEQYF
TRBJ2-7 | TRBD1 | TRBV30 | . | TGTGCCTGGAGTACCGGACAGGGGATGCACGAGCAGTACTTC | CAWSTGQGMHEQYF
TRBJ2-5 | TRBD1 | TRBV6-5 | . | TGTGCCAGCAGTCCCCAGACAGGGGGCCAAGAGACCCAGTACTTC | CASSPQTGGQETQYF
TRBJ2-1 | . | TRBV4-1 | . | TGCGCCAGCAGCCAAGAAACTAGAATAGCGCTGATCCAATACAATGAGCAGTTCTTC | CASSQETRIALIQYNEQFF
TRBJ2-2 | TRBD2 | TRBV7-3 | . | TGTGCCAGCAGCCCTTCGGGGGGGTCCTCGAACACCGGGGAGCTGTTTTTT | CASSPSGGSSNTGELFF
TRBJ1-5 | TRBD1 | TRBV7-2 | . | TGTGCCAGCAGCTTAGAGAGGGGGCCTCAGCCCCAGCATTTT | CASSLERGPQPQHF
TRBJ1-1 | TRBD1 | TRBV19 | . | TGTGCCACTATGCGACAGGGGAGCACTGAAGCTTTCTTT | CATMRQGSTEAFF
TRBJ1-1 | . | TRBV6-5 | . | TGTGCCAGCAGCCCGTCCAACACTGAAGCTTTCTTT | CASSPSNTEAFF
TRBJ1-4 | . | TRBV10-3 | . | TGTGCCATCCACCCCTCAGCGACAACTAATGAAAAACTGTTTTTT | CAIHPSATTNEKLFF
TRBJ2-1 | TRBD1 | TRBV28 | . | TGTGCCAGCAGTTTCGGACAGGGTGGGGTACTTCCCCATTACAATGAGCAGTTCTTC | CASSFGQGGVLPHYNEQFF
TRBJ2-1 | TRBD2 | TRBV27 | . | TGTGCCACACAACTAGCGGGTACCTACAATGAGCAGTTCTTC | CATQLAGTYNEQFF
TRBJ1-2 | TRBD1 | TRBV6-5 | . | TGTGCCAGCAGTTACCAGGACAGGGCTACTGGCTACACCTTC | CASSYQDRATGYTF
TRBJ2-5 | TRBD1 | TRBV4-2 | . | TGTGCCAGCAGCCAGATACAGGGGGAGATAGAGACCCAGTACTTC | CASSQIQGEIETQYF
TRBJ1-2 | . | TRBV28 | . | TGTGCCAGCAGTCTACAGACACGTGGCTACACCTTC | CASSLQTRGYTF